This TCR beta chain was sequenced during a study of glioma-infiltrating T cells after dendritic cell vaccination. TCRdb's table, derived via immunoSEQ multiplex PCR, lists solely in-frame clones and lacks some. The table includes about 64,000 clones, 82% detected once. This clone showed up just a few times. The antigen remains undetermined. Regarding the study as a whole: Only a small number of patients had complete blood and tumor samples.

Per germline, CDR1 WSHSY and CDR2 SAAADI. This CDR3 has 14 residues. V dropped 7 bases and J dropped 1 base, with 10 bases sitting between them. The sequencing used blood, collected before dendritic cell vaccination. V and J are TRBV10-2 and TRBJ2-2; possibly TRBD2 for D (7 bases). The clonotype comes from a human donor with glioblastoma. As DNA, the CDR3 is TGCGCCAGCATCGGGGGGCTGAACACCGGGGAGCTGTTTTTT. This codes for CASIGGLNTGELFF.